These 21 T cell receptor beta chains originate from one sample sequenced in a study of OX40 agonist ivuxolimab in advanced cancers. Assay used: immunoSEQ multiplex PCR; TCRdb lists only in-frame clones, some missing. In the table there are some 70,000 clones, about 85% of which are singletons. Sequenced material: CD4+ or CD8+ T cells sorted from blood, taken in a trial of the OX40 agonist ivuxolimab. The receptor source for this set is an adult with an advanced solid tumor such as melanoma, head and neck, liver or kidney cancer.

The genes are TRBV10-1 and TRBJ1-1; tentative D call: TRBD1 (5 bases). This CDR3 spans 17 amino acids. Germline values: CDR1 WNHNN, CDR2 SYGVQD (reference sequence). Trimming cost V 3 bases and J 3 bases, with 20 bases left between them. DNA for the CDR3: TGCGCCAGCAGTGATCCCAAGGAGGGGACTCGGGACACTGAAGCTTTCTTT. Protein product: CASSDPKEGTRDTEAFF.

The chain recombines TRBV7-9 with TRBJ2-3; 9 nucleotides line up with TRBD2. Germline CDR1 is SEHNR and CDR2 is FQNEAQ (reference sequence). The V segment lost 3 bases and the J segment 5 bases; nucleotides outside the gene matches: 9. The CDR3 is made up of 16 amino acids. The CDR3 coding sequence is TGTGCCAGCAGCTTCTATGGGCGGGGGGGCCAAGATACGCAGTATTTT. Residues: CASSFYGRGGQDTQYF.

V gene TRBV14 combines with J gene TRBJ1-1; D remains unclear. The V gene's germline CDR1 is SGHDN and CDR2 FVKESK. Trimming cost V 4 bases and J 1 base, with 7 bases left between them. CDR3 size: 13 residues. CDR3 sequence reads: CASSPHENTEAFF. The CDR3 bases are TGTGCCAGCAGCCCCCATGAGAACACTGAAGCTTTCTTT.

In DNA, the CDR3 is TGTGCCAGCAGCTCCAGGACCGACGAGCAGTACTTC. Its translation: CASSSRTDEQYF. The genes are TRBV5-6 and TRBJ2-7; no definite D call. Germline V gene sequence: CDR1 SGHDT, CDR2 YYEEEE. The V end was cut by 3 bases, the J end by 5 bases, with 9 bases between. The length of the CDR3 is 12 residues.

The table lists this clone with a few counts. The chain uses TRBV25-1 and TRBJ2-1; the D gene is possibly TRBD2 (5 bases). The CDR3 runs to 15 residues. CDR1 MGHDK and CDR2 SYGVNS come from the germline V gene. V gave up 3 bases and J gave up 7 bases, with 16 bases separating them. CDR3: CASSDLLRVGNEQFF. The CDR3 DNA reads TGTGCCAGCAGTGACCTCCTGCGGGTGGGAAATGAGCAGTTCTTC.

J is TRBJ1-1 and V is TRBV6-5; the D is unclear. CDR3 length: 13 residues. Trimming left V 7 bases short and J 5 bases short, with 14 bases between. Germline CDR1 MNHEY, CDR2 SVGAGI. CDR3 nucleotides: TGTGCCAGCACGCAAACGGGGAGGACTGAAGCTTTCTTT. Protein: CASTQTGRTEAFF.

The V gene is TRBV5-6, the J gene TRBJ2-5; D might be TRBD1 (5 bases). The length of the CDR3 is 16 residues. Germline lookup yields CDR1 SGHDT and CDR2 YYEEEE. Trimming cost V 0 bases and J 1 base, with 13 bases left between them. CDR3: CASSLVGQGSQETQYF. The CDR3 nucleotides read TGTGCCAGCAGCTTGGTCGGGCAGGGAAGCCAAGAGACCCAGTACTTC.

This clone came up once. The chain joins TRBV7-2 to TRBJ1-1; D is unresolved. Germline CDR1 is SGHTA and CDR2 is FQGNSA. This CDR3 has 15 amino acids. Trimming removed 0 bases from V and 0 bases from J, with 8 bases in between. The CDR3 bases are TGTGCCAGCAGCTTAGCCGTTGAGCTGAACACTGAAGCTTTCTTT. It translates to CASSLAVELNTEAFF.

This clone was seen more than once but under ten times. The chain has TRBV5-1 and TRBJ1-2; D is possibly TRBD1 (5 bases). The CDR3 length is 12 residues. Per germline, CDR1 SGHRS and CDR2 YFSETQ. Trimming took off 3 bases at V and 8 bases at J, with 11 bases between the two ends. CDR3 in amino acids: CASSSGFLGYTF. CDR3 in DNA: TGCGCCAGCAGCTCAGGGTTCCTCGGCTACACCTTC.

The V and J genes are TRBV2 and TRBJ1-5; D is uncertain. CDR1 and CDR2 (germline): SNHLY, FYNNEI. The V end was cut by 3 bases, the J end by 3 bases, with 3 bases between. The CDR3 length is 12 residues. CDR3 bases: TGTGCCAGCAGTGAGCCCAATCAGCCCCAGCATTTT. Residues: CASSEPNQPQHF.

This chain links TRBV25-1 with TRBJ1-3, with TRBD1 identical over 7 bases. The V segment lost 1 base and the J segment 3 bases; nucleotides outside the gene matches: 9. The CDR3 runs 17 residues. Germline values: CDR1 MGHDK, CDR2 SYGVNS. This CDR3 reads CASSEWGRGRRGNTIYF. The CDR3 DNA reads TGTGCCAGCAGTGAATGGGGCAGGGGGAGACGTGGAAACACCATATATTTT.

This chain links TRBV7-3 with TRBJ1-5, with unresolved D. The germline CDR1 and CDR2 sequences are SGHTA and FQGTGA. The length of the CDR3 is 13 residues. V was cut by 3 bases and J by 0 bases, with 3 bases left in between. The CDR3 region is CASSLDSNQPQHF. Here the CDR3 DNA reads TGTGCCAGCAGCTTGGATAGCAATCAGCCCCAGCATTTT. The full variable domain, its missing parts supplied by reference TRBV7-3 and TRBJ1-5, is GAGVSQTPSNKVTEKGKYVELRCDPISGHTALYWYRQSLGQGPEFLIYFQGTGAADDSGLPNDRFFAVRPEGSVSTLKIQRTERGDSAVYLCASSLDSNQPQHFGDGTRLSIL.

The chain combines TRBV5-8 with TRBJ2-6; D is unresolved. The V gene's germline CDR1 is SGHTS and CDR2 YDEGEE. CDR3 size: 17 residues. Trimming stripped 1 base from V and 0 bases from J, with 11 bases between. The CDR3 region is CASSLLSDYSGANVLTF. CDR3 nucleotides: TGTGCCAGCAGCTTGTTATCCGATTACTCTGGGGCCAACGTCCTGACTTTC.

This clone has just one count. The rearrangement joins TRBV11-2 to TRBJ2-1; unclear D gene. There are 14 residues in the CDR3. Germline loops: CDR1 SGHAT, CDR2 FQNNGV. V lost 1 base to trimming and J lost 10 bases, with 14 bases between them. CDR3 in amino acids: CASSLAVGYGEQFF. The CDR3 nucleotides read TGTGCCAGCAGCTTAGCGGTGGGGTATGGGGAGCAGTTCTTC. Filled out from reference TRBV11-2 and TRBJ2-1, the complete variable domain reads EAGVAQSPRYKIIEKRQSVAFWCNPISGHATLYWYQQILGQGPKLLIQFQNNGVVDDSQLPKDRFSAERLKGVDSTLKIQPAKLEDSAVYLCASSLAVGYGEQFFGPGTRLTVL.

This clone has only one observation. V gene TRBV4-1 combines with J gene TRBJ2-4; D may be TRBD1 (5 bases). The V end lost 1 base, the J end lost 0 bases, and 13 bases lay between the germline ends. CDR1 MGHRA and CDR2 YSYEKL come from the germline V gene. The CDR3 extends over 17 amino acids. The CDR3 loop is CASSQVGASLAKNIQYF. CDR3 coding DNA: TGCGCCAGCAGCCAAGTTGGGGCCAGTCTAGCCAAAAACATTCAGTACTTC.

J is TRBJ2-5 and V is TRBV6-5; no firm D call. This CDR3 is built from 12 residues. Trimming stripped 2 bases from V and 4 bases from J, with 5 bases between. Germline CDR1 MNHEY, CDR2 SVGAGI. The CDR3 sequence is CASSYTGETQYF. In DNA, the CDR3 is TGTGCCAGCAGTTACACTGGAGAGACCCAGTACTTC.

V and J are TRBV10-3 and TRBJ1-4; D is ambiguous. The germline V gene has CDR1 ENHRY and CDR2 SYGVKD. V shed 2 bases and J shed 4 bases, with 8 bases lying between them. The CDR3 has 14 amino acids. CDR3 residues: CAISEHGNNEKLFF. The CDR3 region has the DNA TGTGCCATCAGTGAGCACGGTAATAATGAAAAACTGTTTTTT.

The chain combines TRBV18 with TRBJ2-7; the match to TRBD1 covers 10 bases. Per germline, CDR1 KGHSH and CDR2 LQKENI. The J segment lost 9 bases and the V segment lost 0 bases, leaving 8 bases of the junction unmatched. The CDR3 has 15 residues. CDR3 bases: TGTGCCAGCTCACCACCGGGACAGGGGTCTAGTGGGCAGTACTTC. It is translated as CASSPPGQGSSGQYF.

V usage is TRBV4-2 and J usage is TRBJ1-3; D is unresolved. The CDR3 consists of 15 residues. Germline V gene data show CDR1 as LGHNA and CDR2 as YNFKEQ. Trimming cost V 0 bases and J 0 bases, with 6 bases left between them. The CDR3 region is CASSQEKHSGNTIYF. In nucleotides, the CDR3 is TGTGCCAGCAGCCAAGAAAAACACTCTGGAAACACCATATATTTT.

This chain uses TRBV6-1 with TRBJ1-1, with D hard to call. The germline gives CDR1 MNHNS, CDR2 SASEGT. V was trimmed by 3 bases and J by 1 base, leaving 12 bases between them. The length of the CDR3 is 15 residues. The CDR3 sequence: CASSENIRANTEAFF. DNA of the CDR3: TGTGCCAGCAGTGAGAATATCCGGGCGAACACTGAAGCTTTCTTT.

The J gene is TRBJ2-7, the V gene TRBV19, with TRBD2 identical over 9 bases. CDR3 length equals 17 residues. V dropped 6 bases and J dropped 2; count of bases not matched to a gene: 14. CDR1 and CDR2 from the germline V gene are LNHDA and SQIVND (reference sequence). Written as DNA, the CDR3 is TGTGCCAGTAGCCGGCGGGAGGGAGCAGGGACTGCCTACGAGCAGTACTTC. As protein: CASSRREGAGTAYEQYF.